A single sample is the source of the 30 T cell receptor beta chains below, sequenced in a study of OX40 agonist ivuxolimab in advanced cancers. The data were produced by immunoSEQ multiplex PCR, yet TCRdb's version contains in-frame clones alone and is incomplete. The data contain some 80,000 clones, about 92% of them seen just once; the ten biggest clones take up around 5.1%. This specimen was CD4+ or CD8+ T cells sorted from blood, taken in a trial of the OX40 agonist ivuxolimab. These receptors all stem from an adult with an advanced solid tumor such as melanoma, head and neck, liver or kidney cancer.

This chain uses TRBV7-2 with TRBJ1-1, with TRBD1 matching 8 bases. With 5 bases clipped from V and 4 bases from J, the junction kept 9 bases outside the gene matches. Germline V CDR1 and CDR2: SGHTA, FQGNSA. This CDR3 has 15 residues. CDR3 residues: CASSRSDRVRTEAFF. CDR3 nucleotides: TGTGCCAGCAGCCGCTCGGACAGGGTGCGCACTGAAGCTTTCTTT.

The V gene is TRBV5-1, the J gene TRBJ2-7; 14 bases line up with TRBD2. This CDR3 comprises 16 residues. CDR1 and CDR2 from the germline V gene are SGHRS and YFSETQ. The J segment lost 3 bases and the V segment lost 4 bases, leaving 6 bases of the junction unmatched. The CDR3 reads CASSPGTSGRIYEQYF. Here the CDR3 DNA reads TGCGCCAGCAGCCCAGGGACTAGCGGGAGAATCTACGAGCAGTACTTC.

The chain links TRBV5-1 to TRBJ2-7; 8 nucleotides line up with TRBD2. Trimming at V came to 4 bases and at J to 4 bases, leaving 4 bases not matched to a gene. The CDR3 consists of 13 residues. CDR1 is SGHRS and CDR2 is YFSETQ in the germline V gene. The DNA for the CDR3 is TGCGCCAGCAGCCCCACTAGCGGTTACGAGCAGTACTTC. It is translated as CASSPTSGYEQYF.

The DNA for the CDR3 is TGTGCCAGCAGCCCTACTAGCGGGAGGGAAGAGACCCAGTACTTC. Its protein is CASSPTSGREETQYF. This sequence joins TRBV5-4 and TRBJ2-5; 13 nucleotides match TRBD2. The CDR3 sequence is 15 residues long. J was trimmed by 3 bases and V by 4 bases; bases with no gene match: 3. Per germline, CDR1 SGHNT and CDR2 YYREEE (reference sequence). The full variable domain, rest sourced from reference TRBV5-4 and TRBJ2-5, is ETGVTQSPTHLIKTRGQQVTLRCSSQSGHNTVSWYQQALGQGPQFIFQYYREEENGRGNFPPRFSGLQFPNYSSELNVNALELDDSALYLCASSPTSGREETQYFGPGTRLLVL.

The CDR3 sequence is CSVDKNTEAFF. The CDR3 region has the DNA TGCAGCGTCGACAAGAACACTGAAGCTTTCTTT. The chain combines TRBV29-1 with TRBJ1-1; D not certain. Trimming pared 6 bases from V and 1 base from J, leaving 6 bases between. CDR3 size: 11 residues. From germline, CDR1 is SQVTM and CDR2 ANQGSEA.

The genes are TRBV6-5 and TRBJ2-3; D is undetermined. Germline lookup yields CDR1 MNHEY and CDR2 SVGAGI. V gave up 6 bases and J gave up 3 bases, with 4 bases separating them. This CDR3 has 11 residues. Written as DNA, the CDR3 is TGTGCCAGCAGGTCAACAGATACGCAGTATTTT. This sequence encodes CASRSTDTQYF.

The chain combines TRBV18 with TRBJ1-3; D unclear. The V and J ends lost 3 bases and 7 bases respectively, with 13 bases between them. Germline loops: CDR1 KGHSH, CDR2 LQKENI. The CDR3 runs to 14 residues. The CDR3 protein is CASSPSWSHNTIYF. The DNA for the CDR3 is TGTGCCAGCTCACCCTCGTGGAGTCACAACACCATATATTTT.

This clone has a single count. The CDR3 sequence is CASSWGVARGYGYTF. CDR3 nucleotides: TGTGCCAGCAGTTGGGGCGTCGCGAGGGGCTATGGCTACACCTTC. V usage is TRBV28 and J usage is TRBJ1-2; TRBD1 is a possible D gene (5 bases). The V gene's germline CDR1 is MDHEN and CDR2 SYDVKM. V was pared by 4 bases and J by 4 bases, with 16 bases between. The CDR3 has 15 residues.

Only one count was recorded for this clone. The chain couples TRBV18 to TRBJ2-7; D ambiguous. Trimming took 6 bases from V and 4 from J, leaving 7 bases between them. The length of the CDR3 is 11 residues. Germline CDR1 and CDR2: KGHSH and LQKENI. CDR3 residues: CASSAEYEQYF. For the CDR3, the DNA is TGTGCCAGCTCGGCAGAATACGAGCAGTACTTC.

This chain joins TRBV5-4 and TRBJ2-2, with D tentatively TRBD2 (6 bases). Germline CDR1 SGHNT, CDR2 YYREEE (reference sequence). Between the trimmed V and J ends, which lost 3 bases and 7 bases, there was a span of 10 bases. CDR3 length: 13 amino acids. CDR3 loop: CASSWGGVGELFF. CDR3 nucleotide sequence: TGTGCCAGCAGCTGGGGCGGGGTCGGGGAGCTGTTTTTT.

J is TRBJ1-4 and V is TRBV15, with D possibly matching TRBD1 (5 bases). From germline, CDR1 is LNHNV and CDR2 YYDKDF (reference sequence). The CDR3 is 15 residues long. The V and J ends lost 3 bases and 3 bases respectively, with 11 bases between them. The CDR3: CATSRKGAANEKLFF. The CDR3 nucleotides read TGTGCCACCAGCAGGAAAGGGGCGGCTAATGAAAAACTGTTTTTT.

The chain carries TRBV5-6 and TRBJ1-1; 9 bases are a match to TRBD1. Trimming cost V 4 bases and J 4 bases; bases outside gene matches: 5. CDR3 length: 14 amino acids. Germline-derived CDR1 and CDR2 are SGHDT and YYEEEE. The CDR3 sequence: CASSGTGGITEAFF. The CDR3 region has the DNA TGTGCCAGCAGCGGAACAGGGGGCATCACTGAAGCTTTCTTT.

The rearrangement joins TRBV7-3 to TRBJ2-3; 8 bases align to TRBD1. Germline V gene data show CDR1 as SGHTA and CDR2 as FQGTGA. The CDR3 runs to 15 residues. The ends lost 5 bases at V and 1 base at J; junction bases unmatched: 5. The CDR3: CASSPNRGGTDTQYF. The CDR3 DNA follows: TGTGCCAGCAGCCCAAACAGGGGGGGCACAGATACGCAGTATTTT. Variable domain in full (rest from reference TRBV7-3 and TRBJ2-3): GAGVSQTPSNKVTEKGKYVELRCDPISGHTALYWYRQSLGQGPEFLIYFQGTGAADDSGLPNDRFFAVRPEGSVSTLKIQRTERGDSAVYLCASSPNRGGTDTQYFGPGTRLTVL.

Worth noting for this clone: At one end the junction does not follow the germline gene, possibly because of a read error. The V and J genes are TRBV30 and TRBJ1-2; 8 bases match TRBD1. The CDR3 has 13 residues. The germline gives CDR1 GTSNPN, CDR2 SVGIG (reference sequence). The CDR3 region is CAWSRTGNSGYTF. As DNA, the CDR3 is TGTGCCTGGAGTCGGACAGGGAACTCTGGCTACACCTTC.

This chain uses TRBV4-2 with TRBJ2-7, with 10 bases fitting TRBD2. The CDR3 extends over 16 amino acids. With V trimmed by 0 bases and J by 3 bases, 5 bases remained unmatched. Germline V lookup: CDR1 LGHNA, CDR2 YNFKEQ. DNA for the CDR3: TGTGCCAGCAGCCAAGATAGTCTAGCGGGAGTCTACGAGCAGTACTTC. Translation: CASSQDSLAGVYEQYF.

Only one count was recorded for this clone. This chain joins TRBV19 and TRBJ2-6; possibly TRBD1 or TRBD2 for D (5 bases each). The CDR3 loop spans 17 amino acids. Germline V gene lookup returns CDR1 LNHDA and CDR2 SQIVND (reference sequence). V lost 7 bases to trimming and J lost 0 bases, with 16 bases between them. CDR3 sequence: CASTKGRRSSGANVLTF. DNA for the CDR3: TGTGCCAGTACCAAGGGACGGAGAAGCTCTGGGGCCAACGTCCTGACTTTC.

The chain links TRBV4-2 to TRBJ2-1, with D possibly matching TRBD1 (5 bases). The CDR3 runs to 17 residues. Germline CDR1 is LGHNA and CDR2 is YNFKEQ. Trimming shortened V by 4 bases and J by 5 bases, and 21 bases separated the two germline ends. The CDR3 DNA sequence: TGTGCCAGCAGCCGCACATTCAGACAAGGGGTCCACAATGAGCAGTTCTTC. Amino acids: CASSRTFRQGVHNEQFF.

The chain links TRBV4-2 to TRBJ2-7, with 7 bases matching TRBD2. V was pared by 0 bases and J by 4 bases, with 6 bases of the junction left unmatched. The CDR3 is made up of 15 amino acids. CDR1 and CDR2 (germline): LGHNA, YNFKEQ. CDR3 amino acids: CASSQETSFSYEQYF. DNA of the CDR3: TGTGCCAGCAGCCAAGAGACTAGCTTTTCGTACGAGCAGTACTTC.

The chain employs TRBV6-1 and TRBJ2-1, with TRBD1 identical over 11 bases. V was pared by 8 bases and J by 4 bases, with 1 base of the junction left unmatched. Germline-derived CDR1 and CDR2 are MNHNS and SASEGT. The CDR3 has 13 amino acids. CDR3 bases: TGTGCCAGCCGGGACAGGGGGTACAATGAGCAGTTCTTC. Encoded protein: CASRDRGYNEQFF.

This chain connects TRBV7-2 to TRBJ1-5; no clear D. Germline lookup yields CDR1 SGHTA and CDR2 FQGNSA. CDR3 length: 14 residues. Between the trimmed V and J ends, which lost 1 base and 0 bases, there was a span of 4 bases. CDR3 sequence reads: CASSLGTSNQPQHF. The CDR3 nucleotides are TGTGCCAGCAGCTTAGGTACTAGCAATCAGCCCCAGCATTTT.

This clone was found once. The V call is TRBV15, the J call TRBJ1-5; TRBD1 matches at 8 bases. Per the germline V gene, CDR1 is LNHNV and CDR2 is YYDKDF (reference sequence). Trimming at V came to 1 base and at J to 4 bases, leaving 9 bases not matched to a gene. This CDR3 region has 17 residues. The CDR3 region is CATSRAIGQGGNQPQHF. The CDR3 nucleotides are TGTGCCACCAGCAGAGCAATAGGACAGGGAGGTAATCAGCCCCAGCATTTT. Full variable domain (outside the CDR3, taken from reference TRBV15 and TRBJ1-5): DAMVIQNPRYQVTQFGKPVTLSCSQTLNHNVMYWYQQKSSQAPKLLFHYYDKDFNNEADTPDNFQSRRPNTSFCFLDIRSPGLGDTAMYLCATSRAIGQGGNQPQHFGDGTRLSIL.

J is TRBJ2-5 and V is TRBV7-2, with 8 bases aligning to TRBD1. The length of the CDR3 is 15 residues. Losses at the gene ends were 5 bases for V and 2 bases for J; bases not matched to a gene: 7. Germline V lookup: CDR1 SGHTA, CDR2 FQGNSA. The CDR3 sequence is CASSRPDREQETQYF. The CDR3 nucleotides read TGTGCCAGCAGCCGACCGGACAGGGAACAAGAGACCCAGTACTTC.

To note about this clone: This same CDR3 is encoded by further DNA sequences in the sample. The chain uses TRBV19 and TRBJ2-1, with 8 bases lining up with TRBD2. Germline V gene lookup returns CDR1 LNHDA and CDR2 SQIVND (reference sequence). The V segment lost 2 bases and the J segment 0 bases; nucleotides outside the gene matches: 0. The CDR3 is 15 amino acids. In DNA, the CDR3 is TGTGCCAGTAGTATAAGCGGGAGCTCCTACAATGAGCAGTTCTTC. Encoded protein: CASSISGSSYNEQFF.

The chain joins TRBV5-5 to TRBJ1-5; D remains ambiguous. The V and J ends lost 4 bases and 0 bases respectively, with 8 bases between them. From germline, CDR1 is SGHKS and CDR2 YYEKEE (reference sequence). The CDR3 sequence is 14 residues long. Written as DNA, the CDR3 is TGTGCCAGCAGCCTCGAGGATAGCAATCAGCCCCAGCATTTT. It is translated as CASSLEDSNQPQHF.

The CDR3 sequence: CASSGLAGDDEQFF. CDR3 nucleotides: TGTGCCAGCAGCGGACTAGCGGGAGACGATGAGCAGTTCTTC. The genes are TRBV5-4 and TRBJ2-1, with TRBD2 matching over 13 bases. There are 14 residues in the CDR3. Germline V gives CDR1 SGHNT, CDR2 YYREEE (reference sequence). The junction had 3 bases not matched to a gene; V was cut back by 4 bases and J by 8 bases.

The rearrangement links TRBV7-2 to TRBJ1-2; maybe TRBD1 (6 bases). The V gene's germline CDR1 is SGHTA and CDR2 FQGNSA. The CDR3 is 13 residues long. V lost 3 bases and J 7 bases, leaving 12 bases between the germline ends. The CDR3 DNA reads TGTGCCAGCAGCTTCACCGAGGGGGGTGGCTACACCTTC. Amino acid sequence: CASSFTEGGGYTF. Based on the CDR3 plus reference TRBV7-2 and TRBJ1-2, the full variable domain is GAGVSQSPSNKVTEKGKDVELRCDPISGHTALYWYRQSLGQGLEFLIYFQGNSAPDKSGLPSDRFSAERTGGSVSTLTIQRTQQEDSAVYLCASSFTEGGGYTFGSGTRLTVV.

The DNA of the CDR3 is TGTGCCAGCAGCCCAAACAGGGGCGACCCCTACGAGCAGTACTTC. Translating it yields CASSPNRGDPYEQYF. The chain recombines TRBV11-3 with TRBJ2-7, with 7 bases matching TRBD1. The trim removed 5 bases at V and 2 bases at J, leaving 9 bases unmatched. Germline lookup yields CDR1 SGHNT and CDR2 YENEEA. The CDR3 extends over 15 amino acids.

This clone was counted a single time. This rearrangement joins TRBV4-3 to TRBJ2-7; D gene uncertain. Germline values: CDR1 LGHNA, CDR2 YSLEER. The V end was cut by 0 bases, the J end by 1 base, with 16 bases between. CDR3 length: 17 residues. In DNA, the CDR3 is TGCGCCAGCAGCCAAGATACGGCCGGCCTCGGGTCCTACGAGCAGTACTTC. Translated, it gives CASSQDTAGLGSYEQYF.

This rearrangement joins TRBV6-6 to TRBJ2-3; TRBD2 agrees at 14 bases. Germline V CDR1 and CDR2: MNHNY, SVGAGI (reference sequence). The CDR3 contains 13 residues. J gave up 8 bases and V 8 bases, and 3 bases lay outside the gene matches. CDR3: CASYGTSGGTQYF. CDR3 in DNA: TGTGCCAGCTACGGGACTAGCGGGGGTACGCAGTATTTT.

This clone was detected a few times. The genes are TRBV11-2 and TRBJ2-5; a weak D match, TRBD2 (5 bases). This CDR3 is built from 13 residues. The germline CDR1 and CDR2 sequences are SGHAT and FQNNGV. Trimming removed 5 bases from V and 5 bases from J, with 12 bases in between. The CDR3 sequence: CASSPGRRETQYF. CDR3 in DNA: TGTGCCAGCAGCCCTGGCAGGAGGGAGACCCAGTACTTC.